Following are 23 T cell receptor beta chains from one sample sequenced in a study of cytomegalovirus exposure and HLA in healthy donors. The repertoire was sequenced with immunoSEQ multiplex PCR; TCRdb's copy has only in-frame clones and lacks some. Here the sample spans about 150,000 clones, 86% being singletons. Sequencing input: PBMCs. All receptors come from a man between 18 and 35 years old in good health and CMV-seropositive.

The rearrangement joins TRBV6-5 to TRBJ1-4; 9 bases are shared with TRBD1. The germline V gene has CDR1 MNHEY and CDR2 SVGAGI. V was pared by 6 bases and J by 8 bases, with 10 bases of the junction left unmatched. CDR3 length equals 15 residues. The CDR3, as DNA: TGTGCCAGCAGCCTGGGACAGGGCGCACAAGAAAAACTGTTTTTT. Protein product: CASSLGQGAQEKLFF.

The chain has TRBV6-5 and TRBJ1-1; D is perhaps TRBD1 (5 bases). CDR3 length: 13 residues. The germline gives CDR1 MNHEY, CDR2 SVGAGI. The V gene lost 5 bases and the J gene lost 7 bases, with 14 bases spanning the gap. DNA of the CDR3: TGTGCCAGCAGTCGGGACTCCCTGGGTGAAGCTTTCTTT. This encodes CASSRDSLGEAFF.

The V and J genes are TRBV9 and TRBJ1-5; TRBD1 agrees at 7 bases. Germline CDR1 is SGDLS and CDR2 is YYNGEE. There are 15 residues in the CDR3. V shed 2 bases, J shed 4 bases, and the junction held 6 bases outside the gene matches. The CDR3 reads CASSVTGSANQPQHF. CDR3 in DNA: TGTGCCAGCAGCGTGACAGGGAGTGCAAATCAGCCCCAGCATTTT.

The V and J genes are TRBV4-2 and TRBJ1-1; unclear D gene. V dropped 0 bases and J dropped 4 bases, with 12 bases sitting between them. In germline, CDR1 is LGHNA, CDR2 YNFKEQ. This CDR3 is built from 15 residues. CDR3 loop: CASSQDRRGGTEAFF. CDR3 sequence (DNA): TGTGCCAGCAGCCAAGATCGGCGGGGTGGCACTGAAGCTTTCTTT.

This chain uses TRBV29-1 with TRBJ2-2; no firm D call. Trimming took off 5 bases at V and 4 bases at J, with 11 bases between the two ends. CDR3 length: 13 amino acids. Germline V gives CDR1 SQVTM, CDR2 ANQGSEA. The CDR3 reads CSVPLSITGELFF. DNA for the CDR3: TGCAGCGTTCCTTTGAGCATCACCGGGGAGCTGTTTTTT.

The rearrangement uses TRBV27 and TRBJ2-1, with D maybe TRBD2 (7 bases). The germline V and J ends were trimmed by 3 bases and 10 bases, with 22 bases remaining between them. Germline V gene sequence: CDR1 MNHEY, CDR2 SMNVEV (reference sequence). CDR3 size: 16 residues. CDR3 bases: TGTGCCAGCAGTTTGAAAGGCGGGGGCGGGTTAGCGGAGCAGTTCTTC. Its protein is CASSLKGGGGLAEQFF.

The chain recombines TRBV19 with TRBJ1-5, with a tentative D call TRBD1 (5 bases). Trimming stripped 7 bases from V and 0 bases from J, with 13 bases between. CDR1 and CDR2 from the germline V gene are LNHDA and SQIVND (reference sequence). The CDR3 is 15 residues long. The CDR3 sequence: CASIREAYSNQPQHF. The CDR3 DNA is TGTGCCAGTATCAGGGAAGCGTATAGCAATCAGCCCCAGCATTTT. The entire variable domain, with the rest obtained from reference TRBV19 and TRBJ1-5, is as follows: DGGITQSPKYLFRKEGQNVTLSCEQNLNHDAMYWYRQDPGQGLRLIYYSQIVNDFQKGDIAEGYSVSREKKESFPLTVTSAQKNPTAFYLCASIREAYSNQPQHFGDGTRLSIL.

This clone was detected a few times. The CDR3 region has the DNA TGTGCCAGCACCCGGGGAGAAAGCAATCAGCCCCAGCATTTT. Amino acid sequence: CASTRGESNQPQHF. The chain carries TRBV7-9 and TRBJ1-5; D is undetermined. The V end lost 7 bases, the J end lost 1 base, and 11 bases lay between the germline ends. The V gene's germline CDR1 is SEHNR and CDR2 FQNEAQ (reference sequence). The CDR3 sequence is 14 residues long.

The chain employs TRBV18 and TRBJ1-1; 9 bases map to TRBD1. The CDR3 has 13 amino acids. The J segment lost 9 bases and the V segment lost 8 bases, leaving 10 bases of the junction unmatched. Per the germline V gene, CDR1 is KGHSH and CDR2 is LQKENI. The CDR3 sequence is CASEASQGAKAFF. The CDR3, as DNA: TGTGCCAGCGAAGCGTCACAGGGGGCAAAAGCTTTCTTT.

The chain recombines TRBV4-3 with TRBJ2-3, with TRBD1 as a possible D gene (6 bases). The CDR3 extends over 16 amino acids. Germline CDR1 reads LGHNA; CDR2 reads YSLEER. Trimming removed 1 base from V and 2 bases from J, with 13 bases in between. The CDR3 loop reads CASSQGSGHSTDTQYF. The CDR3 bases are TGCGCCAGCAGCCAAGGATCGGGACACTCCACAGATACGCAGTATTTT.

This clone was seen only once. This chain connects TRBV6-6 to TRBJ1-2; tentative D call: TRBD1 (6 bases). The germline CDR1 and CDR2 sequences are MNHNY and SVGAGI (reference sequence). This CDR3 comprises 15 residues. V lost 2 bases to trimming and J lost 4 bases, with 14 bases between them. CDR3 nucleotide sequence: TGTGCCAGCAGTTACCCGTCAGGGGACCGCTATGGCTACACCTTC. Its protein product is CASSYPSGDRYGYTF.

CDR3: CAAMEEKLFF. In DNA, the CDR3 is TGTGCCGCTATGGAGGAAAAACTGTTTTTT. V gene TRBV30 combines with J gene TRBJ1-4; D gene uncertain. Germline CDR1 GTSNPN, CDR2 SVGIG (reference sequence). The V end lost 8 bases, the J end lost 8 bases, and 9 bases lay between the germline ends. The CDR3 is made up of 10 amino acids. Looking up the rest from reference TRBV30 and TRBJ1-4 gives the full variable domain: SQTIHQWPATLVQPVGSPLSLECTVEGTSNPNLYWYRQAAGRGLQLLFYSVGIGQISSEVPQNLSASRPQDRQFILSSKKLLLSDSGFYLCAAMEEKLFFGSGTQLSVL.

The gene calls are TRBV7-6 and TRBJ2-3; a weak D match, TRBD2 (6 bases). Germline V gene data show CDR1 as SGHVS and CDR2 as FNYEAQ. The CDR3 runs to 18 residues. Between the trimmed V and J ends, which lost 5 bases and 5 bases, there was a span of 26 bases. The CDR3 reads CASSPTGGPGGRIDTQYF. The CDR3 nucleotides read TGTGCCAGCAGCCCCACCGGGGGACCCGGCGGTAGGATAGATACGCAGTATTTT. Full variable domain (outside the CDR3, taken from reference TRBV7-6 and TRBJ2-3): GAGVSQSPRYKVTKRGQDVALRCDPISGHVSLYWYRQALGQGPEFLTYFNYEAQQDKSGLPNDRFSAERPEGSISTLTIQRTEQRDSAMYRCASSPTGGPGGRIDTQYFGPGTRLTVL.

V and J are TRBV27 and TRBJ1-5; D is perhaps TRBD1 (5 bases). The CDR3 has 15 amino acids. Germline loops: CDR1 MNHEY, CDR2 SMNVEV (reference sequence). V shed 6 bases and J shed 0 bases, with 12 bases lying between them. CDR3 residues: CASSRGGDSNQPQHF. DNA for the CDR3: TGTGCCAGCAGCCGTGGGGGGGATAGCAATCAGCCCCAGCATTTT.

V is TRBV6-6 and J is TRBJ1-2; 7 nucleotides align to TRBD1. The length of the CDR3 is 15 residues. V shed 6 bases, J shed 4 bases, and the junction held 11 bases outside the gene matches. The germline CDR1 and CDR2 sequences are MNHNY and SVGAGI (reference sequence). The CDR3 DNA sequence: TGTGCCAGCAGCCAGAACCGGGACAGATTCTATGGCTACACCTTC. Amino acids: CASSQNRDRFYGYTF.

CDR3 nucleotide sequence: TGTGCCAGCAGCGGGAGGGGGGGCCCACGACCCCTTTCCTCTGGGGCCAACGTCCTGACTTTC. This codes for CASSGRGGPRPLSSGANVLTF. The rearrangement joins TRBV9 to TRBJ2-6, with D possibly being TRBD2 (7 bases). V was pared by 3 bases and J by 0 bases, with 25 bases between. Germline V CDR1 and CDR2: SGDLS, YYNGEE. The CDR3 loop spans 21 amino acids.

The chain employs TRBV7-3 and TRBJ2-2; 10 bases fit TRBD2. The length of the CDR3 is 15 residues. V was pared by 4 bases and J by 1 base, with 0 bases of the junction left unmatched. CDR1 and CDR2 (germline): SGHTA, FQGTGA. CDR3 in amino acids: CASSWTSGNTGELFF. CDR3 coding DNA: TGTGCCAGCAGCTGGACTAGCGGGAACACCGGGGAGCTGTTTTTT.

This chain joins TRBV12-5 and TRBJ2-1; 9 bases are a match to TRBD2. Germline V gives CDR1 LGHNT, CDR2 FRNRAP. V lost 0 bases to trimming and J lost 4 bases; unmatched junction nucleotides: 7. CDR3 length equals 17 residues. The CDR3 loop reads CASGLVLGTSSYNEQFF. The DNA for the CDR3 is TGTGCTAGTGGTTTGGTACTAGGGACTAGCAGTTACAATGAGCAGTTCTTC.

This clone was picked up one time. The rearrangement uses TRBV7-2 and TRBJ2-2; no clear D gene. Trimming removed 3 bases at V and 4 bases at J, with 6 bases between. This CDR3 region has 13 residues. Germline V lookup: CDR1 SGHTA, CDR2 FQGNSA. In DNA, the CDR3 is TGTGCCAGCAGCTTCCCCTCCACCGGGGAGCTGTTTTTT. It is translated as CASSFPSTGELFF.

The V gene is TRBV6-6, the J gene TRBJ1-2, with D tentatively TRBD1 (6 bases). From germline, CDR1 is MNHNY and CDR2 SVGAGI (reference sequence). V was cut by 0 bases and J by 3 bases, with 11 bases left in between. The CDR3 loop spans 15 amino acids. The CDR3 DNA reads TGTGCCAGCAGTTACTCCGGGACAACATACTATGGCTACACCTTC. It translates to CASSYSGTTYYGYTF.

The chain links TRBV2 to TRBJ2-2; 8 bases map to TRBD2. Trimming at V came to 6 bases and at J to 4 bases, leaving 4 bases not matched to a gene. The germline V gene has CDR1 SNHLY and CDR2 FYNNEI. CDR3 length: 14 residues. CDR3 sequence: CASRSTSGTGELFF. The CDR3 DNA reads TGTGCCAGCAGGTCCACTAGCGGCACCGGGGAGCTGTTTTTT.

The chain is built from TRBV5-1 and TRBJ2-7, with 8 bases aligning to TRBD2. V lost 4 bases to trimming and J lost 6 bases; unmatched junction nucleotides: 9. Germline V lookup: CDR1 SGHRS, CDR2 YFSETQ. The length of the CDR3 is 14 residues. This chain's CDR3 is CASSRRGGSVEQYF. Written as DNA, the CDR3 is TGCGCCAGCAGCCGACGCGGGGGGTCGGTCGAGCAGTACTTC.

The V gene is TRBV29-1, the J gene TRBJ2-5; D is perhaps TRBD2 (6 bases). The CDR3 covers 14 residues. Per the germline V gene, CDR1 is SQVTM and CDR2 is ANQGSEA. Trimming stripped 4 bases from V and 7 bases from J, with 19 bases between. The CDR3 sequence: CSVGPTGGTGTQYF. DNA for the CDR3: TGCAGCGTTGGCCCTACAGGAGGGACCGGGACCCAGTACTTC.